This paragraph reports one T cell receptor (beta chain). The antigen is not known. A junction boundary mismatches the germline segment, possibly from a read error. The input was about 490 ng total RNA; TCR beta cDNA was made from it with a constant-region primer. Researchers made the TCR beta libraries by running three nested multiplex PCR rounds with slightly modified ARM-PCR. Two initial PCR rounds of about 10 cycles each paired TRBV1-TRBV30 forward primers with a C-beta reverse primer. A single record per CDR3 protein comes from TCRdb applying MiXCR to the multiplex PCR reads. The data show about 78,000 distinct CDR3 sequences, 60% to 80% seen once. The data stem from a study of tumor-infiltrating lymphocytes in primary liver carcinoma. The source material, roughly 18-30 mg of unsorted bulk tissue, was used to co-extract RNA and DNA. By surgical resection, the patients were treated for their primary liver carcinoma. None of the patients had received treatment, and all had chronic HBV infection.

Study-wide results and caveats: Present in all five tumor regions were only about 7-25% of the top clones. Compared with tumor region pairs, tumor-adjacent and tumor-blood pairs overlapped less.

Germline V gives CDR1 SGHAT, CDR2 FQNNGV. The CDR3 sequence is 18 residues long. The TCR comes from a man in his forties or fifties with primary liver carcinoma and hepatitis B virus infection. The V and J genes are TRBV11-2 and TRBJ2-3; TRBD1 might be the D (6 bases). The sequenced material came from liver tumor tissue from sampling region 4. The subset denotes: tumor region T4, right-lateral pole. The CDR3 DNA reads TGTGCCAGCGGCTTGAAGGGACAAGACGTCCTTAGCACAGATACGCAGTATTTT. Translation: CASGLKGQDVLSTDTQYF.